One and the same sample provided the 32 T cell receptor beta chains below, sequenced in a study of regulatory dendritic cells for organ transplantation. Data came from immunoSEQ multiplex PCR; TCRdb stores just in-frame clones and leaves some out. This sample has 29,000 or so clones; about three quarters occur once, and the top ten carry around 2.3%. Source material: memory CD4+ T cells from blood. The subset here: CD45RO+ memory T cells. These receptors came from a human donor in good health.

The J gene is TRBJ2-3, the V gene TRBV4-1; 14 positions match TRBD2. This CDR3 region has 15 residues. The V gene's germline CDR1 is MGHRA and CDR2 YSYEKL. V dropped 4 bases and J dropped 5; count of bases not matched to a gene: 2. The CDR3 DNA follows: TGCGCCAGCAGCCGACTAGCGGGGGGGCAAGATACGCAGTATTTT. This translates into CASSRLAGGQDTQYF.

By share, this clone ranks as medium-sized. This sequence joins TRBV7-8 and TRBJ2-1; no definite D call. In germline, CDR1 is SGHVS, CDR2 FQNEAQ. The V end lost 5 bases, the J end lost 7 bases, and 12 bases lay between the germline ends. The CDR3 extends over 13 amino acids. CDR3 sequence (DNA): TGTGCCAGCAGCCCCCTGCTCGGGAATGAGCAGTTCTTC. Its translation: CASSPLLGNEQFF. Drawing the rest from reference TRBV7-8 and TRBJ2-1, the complete variable domain is GAGVSQSPRYKVAKRGQDVALRCDPISGHVSLFWYQQALGQGPEFLTYFQNEAQLDKSGLPSDRFFAERPEGSVSTLKIQRTQQEDSAVYLCASSPLLGNEQFFGPGTRLTVL.

The V call is TRBV18, the J call TRBJ2-7, with D unresolved. This CDR3 contains 13 residues. Trimming took 8 bases from V and 6 from J, leaving 17 bases between them. Germline V lookup: CDR1 KGHSH, CDR2 LQKENI. The CDR3 protein is CASTTTPYGEQYF. The DNA of the CDR3 is TGTGCCAGCACGACCACTCCCTACGGCGAGCAGTACTTC.

The chain is built from TRBV6-5 and TRBJ2-7; either TRBD1 or TRBD2 may supply D (5 bases each). This CDR3 comprises 14 residues. From germline, CDR1 is MNHEY and CDR2 SVGAGI. The germline V and J ends were trimmed by 8 bases and 2 bases, with 16 bases remaining between them. The chain's CDR3 is CASRQGGSTYEQYF. CDR3 coding DNA: TGTGCCAGCCGTCAGGGCGGGTCCACCTACGAGCAGTACTTC.

The chain couples TRBV5-4 to TRBJ1-2, with TRBD1 matching 11 bases. Per the germline V gene, CDR1 is SGHNT and CDR2 is YYREEE (reference sequence). After removal of 4 bases from V and 4 bases from J, the junction contained 6 bases not matched to a gene. There are 15 residues in the CDR3. The CDR3 nucleotides read TGTGCCAGCAGCCAGGGGACAGGGGGTATCTATGGCTACACCTTC. Its protein product is CASSQGTGGIYGYTF.

The V call is TRBV28, the J call TRBJ1-5; D unclear. The ends were cut back, 2 bases at V and 6 bases at J, with 5 bases in the middle. This CDR3 is 12 amino acids long. The germline CDR1 and CDR2 sequences are MDHEN and SYDVKM. Written as DNA, the CDR3 is TGTGCCAGCAGTTTAGTACGTCAGCCCCAGCATTTT. Encoded protein: CASSLVRQPQHF.

The rearrangement links TRBV5-1 to TRBJ1-6, with D possibly being TRBD1 (5 bases). This CDR3 is 14 amino acids long. Germline lookup yields CDR1 SGHRS and CDR2 YFSETQ. Trimming shortened V by 5 bases and J by 10 bases, and 16 bases separated the two germline ends. The CDR3 reads CASRKQESLSPLHF. Here the CDR3 DNA reads TGCGCCAGCAGGAAACAGGAAAGTCTGTCACCCCTCCACTTT.

As concerns this clone: One end of the junction is discordant with germline, which a read error may explain. The chain's CDR3 is CSVMQGVNVLTF. The CDR3 region has the DNA TGCAGCGTTATGCAGGGGGTCAACGTCCTGACTTTC. This rearrangement joins TRBV29-1 to TRBJ2-6; 7 positions agree with TRBD1. This CDR3 is built from 12 residues. Germline V CDR1 and CDR2: SQVTM, ANQGSEA.

The chain is built from TRBV2 and TRBJ2-4; 8 bases map to TRBD2. V lost 4 bases and J lost 0; bases outside the gene matches: 5. The CDR3 is 16 amino acids. Germline V gene lookup returns CDR1 SNHLY and CDR2 FYNNEI. The CDR3 DNA is TGTGCCAGCAGTGTGACTAGCGTTCGAGCCAAAAACATTCAGTACTTC. Its translation: CASSVTSVRAKNIQYF.

The CDR3 loop is CASSPRTGFMNTEAFF. CDR3 coding DNA: TGTGCCAGCAGCCCTCGGACAGGGTTTATGAACACTGAAGCTTTCTTT. This chain links TRBV5-8 with TRBJ1-1; 8 bases match TRBD1. CDR3 size: 16 residues. Trimming at V came to 4 bases and at J to 0 bases, leaving 8 bases not matched to a gene. CDR1 SGHTS and CDR2 YDEGEE come from the germline V gene.

Note on this clone: Distinct nucleotide sequences in the sample also encode this CDR3. The rearrangement links TRBV4-3 to TRBJ2-6; D gene ambiguous. The germline CDR1 and CDR2 sequences are LGHNA and YSLEER. The V end lost 0 bases, the J end lost 1 base, and 7 bases lay between the germline ends. The CDR3 totals 16 residues. The CDR3 coding sequence is TGCGCCAGCAGCCAAGATCAATCTTCTGGGGCCAACGTCCTGACTTTC. Its translation is CASSQDQSSGANVLTF.

The chain carries TRBV25-1 and TRBJ1-4; TRBD1 is a possible D gene (6 bases). In germline, CDR1 is MGHDK, CDR2 SYGVNS. Trimming cost V 5 bases and J 0 bases, with 13 bases left between them. The CDR3 length is 16 residues. In DNA form, the CDR3 reads TGTGCCAGCAGTTTAGGACAGAGTGCAACTAATGAAAAACTGTTTTTT. Translation: CASSLGQSATNEKLFF.

This clone appeared a few times. This chain links TRBV6-4 with TRBJ2-1, with 11 bases that match TRBD2. V lost 2 bases to trimming and J lost 12 bases; unmatched junction nucleotides: 9. CDR1 MRHNA and CDR2 SNTAGT come from the germline V gene. This CDR3 region has 15 residues. The CDR3 bases are TGTGCCAGCAGTGACGGGACTAGCGGAGCGGCTGGGCAGTTCTTC. It specifies CASSDGTSGAAGQFF.

The chain joins TRBV27 to TRBJ2-1, with unresolved D. Germline values: CDR1 MNHEY, CDR2 SMNVEV (reference sequence). This CDR3 region has 13 residues. Trimming took off 5 bases at V and 8 bases at J, with 13 bases between the two ends. The CDR3 reads CASSVLGAYEQFF. CDR3 bases: TGTGCCAGCAGTGTACTTGGCGCCTATGAGCAGTTCTTC.

The chain has TRBV5-1 and TRBJ1-1; 9 bases fit TRBD1. V trimming: 4 bases; J trimming: 2 bases; junction bases outside the gene matches: 3. CDR3 size: 14 residues. Germline V gene sequence: CDR1 SGHRS, CDR2 YFSETQ. The CDR3, as DNA: TGCGCCAGCAGCCAGACAGGGGGTAACACTGAAGCTTTCTTT. It codes for CASSQTGGNTEAFF.

CDR3 in amino acids: CASSQDLEREAYNEQFF. The CDR3 DNA follows: TGCGCCAGCAGCCAAGATCTCGAGCGGGAGGCCTACAATGAGCAGTTCTTC. The gene calls are TRBV4-3 and TRBJ2-1; 9 bases are shared with TRBD2. This CDR3 comprises 17 residues. Germline loops: CDR1 LGHNA, CDR2 YSLEER. J was trimmed by 2 bases and V by 0 bases; bases with no gene match: 5.

This sequence joins TRBV18 and TRBJ1-1; TRBD1 agrees at 12 bases. Germline values: CDR1 KGHSH, CDR2 LQKENI. V shed 3 bases and J 4 bases; nucleotides not matched to a gene: 9. The CDR3 is 17 residues long. The CDR3 DNA is TGTGCCAGCTCACCGCTGGGGGACAGGGGGCGGGTCACTGAAGCTTTCTTT. Amino acid sequence: CASSPLGDRGRVTEAFF.

The rearrangement joins TRBV7-2 to TRBJ1-2; D unresolved. The V and J ends lost 1 base and 0 bases respectively, with 3 bases between them. CDR3 length: 13 residues. Germline V CDR1 and CDR2: SGHTA, FQGNSA. CDR3 DNA sequence: TGTGCCAGCAGCTTAGGGACTAACTATGGCTACACCTTC. This gives the protein CASSLGTNYGYTF.

The V gene is TRBV28, the J gene TRBJ1-3, with D unresolved. V shed 7 bases and J shed 2 bases, with 9 bases lying between them. CDR1 is MDHEN, CDR2 SYDVKM, per germline. This CDR3 has 13 residues. The CDR3 sequence: CASNGEAGNTIYF. The CDR3 region has the DNA TGTGCCAGCAATGGGGAAGCTGGAAACACCATATATTTT.

This chain uses TRBV29-1 with TRBJ2-3; D could derive from TRBD1 or TRBD2 (5 bases each). The CDR3 has 12 residues. With 7 bases removed from V and 9 bases from J, the gap between germline ends came to 17 bases. Germline V gene lookup returns CDR1 SQVTM and CDR2 ANQGSEA. The CDR3 nucleotides read TGCAGCGATGGGGGAGCCTCCGGGACGCAGTATTTT. It specifies CSDGGASGTQYF.

This chain links TRBV19 with TRBJ2-1; D remains unclear. CDR3 length: 12 residues. Trimming left V 8 bases short and J 6 bases short, with 11 bases between. Per germline, CDR1 LNHDA and CDR2 SQIVND (reference sequence). The CDR3 reads CASYGPGNEQFF. CDR3 in DNA: TGTGCCAGTTATGGGCCGGGCAATGAGCAGTTCTTC.

The chain employs TRBV4-2 and TRBJ2-5; no definite D call. This CDR3 contains 12 residues. Germline V CDR1 and CDR2: LGHNA, YNFKEQ. Trimming stripped 2 bases from V and 4 bases from J, with 5 bases between. The CDR3 DNA reads as TGTGCCAGCAGCCAATGGGGAGAGACCCAGTACTTC. This encodes CASSQWGETQYF.

This clone was counted only a few times. This chain links TRBV6-5 with TRBJ2-5; the match to TRBD2 covers 7 bases. Germline V CDR1 and CDR2: MNHEY, SVGAGI. Unmatched junction bases numbered 2, after V lost 0 bases and J lost 4 bases. The CDR3 totals 14 residues. The CDR3 DNA sequence: TGTGCCAGCAGTTACTCGGGGGGGAGAGAGACCCAGTACTTC. It encodes CASSYSGGRETQYF.

The chain is built from TRBV6-5 and TRBJ2-4; 11 nucleotides line up with TRBD1. With V trimmed by 5 bases and J by 6 bases, 3 bases remained unmatched. Germline CDR1 MNHEY, CDR2 SVGAGI. The CDR3 is 14 amino acids. CDR3 sequence reads: CASSGQGARNIQYF. The CDR3 bases are TGTGCCAGCAGTGGACAGGGGGCGCGAAACATTCAGTACTTC.

The chain has TRBV7-9 and TRBJ1-2; a possible D gene is TRBD1 (5 bases). V lost 5 bases, J lost 4 bases, and 11 bases lay in between. CDR1 SEHNR and CDR2 FQNEAQ come from the germline V gene (reference sequence). The CDR3 is 13 amino acids. CDR3 sequence (DNA): TGTGCCAGCAGCGGGACCCTAATCTATGGCTACACCTTC. This codes for CASSGTLIYGYTF.

This chain links TRBV29-1 with TRBJ2-7; D might be TRBD1 (5 bases). Germline CDR1 and CDR2: SQVTM and ANQGSEA. The CDR3 totals 14 residues. The V end was cut by 3 bases, the J end by 3 bases, with 15 bases between. CDR3 DNA: TGCAGCGTTGAGGCAGGGCGTAAAAGCTACGAGCAGTACTTC. It codes for CSVEAGRKSYEQYF.

The chain couples TRBV30 to TRBJ1-5; D not certain. This CDR3 is built from 12 residues. V was clipped by 8 bases and J by 4 bases, with 12 bases between them. Germline values: CDR1 GTSNPN, CDR2 SVGIG (reference sequence). In nucleotides, the CDR3 is TGTGCCCAGGATTGGGGTAATCAGCCCCAGCATTTT. Protein: CAQDWGNQPQHF.

The rearrangement uses TRBV7-3 and TRBJ1-5; unclear D gene. The CDR3 extends over 13 amino acids. V was clipped by 4 bases and J by 5 bases, with 9 bases between them. Germline assignment: CDR1 SGHTA and CDR2 FQGTGA. CDR3 sequence: CASSSTPDQPQHF. The CDR3, as DNA: TGTGCCAGCAGCTCTACACCGGATCAGCCCCAGCATTTT.

V gene TRBV11-2 combines with J gene TRBJ2-7, with 8 positions matching TRBD2. Per the germline V gene, CDR1 is SGHAT and CDR2 is FQNNGV. The V segment lost 5 bases and the J segment 8 bases; nucleotides outside the gene matches: 20. The CDR3 runs to 17 residues. The CDR3 DNA sequence: TGTGCCAGCAGCCCGGAACGCACTAGCGGTCCTTCTAGCAAGCAGTACTTC. The encoded protein is CASSPERTSGPSSKQYF.

The V and J genes are TRBV7-3 and TRBJ2-3, with 10 positions matching TRBD2. CDR1 SGHTA and CDR2 FQGTGA come from the germline V gene. CDR3 length: 16 amino acids. The J segment lost 2 bases and the V segment lost 0 bases, leaving 2 bases of the junction unmatched. The CDR3 sequence: CASSLTSGGLTDTQYF. CDR3 sequence (DNA): TGTGCCAGCAGCTTAACTAGCGGGGGGCTCACAGATACGCAGTATTTT.

The chain carries TRBV5-1 and TRBJ2-5, with 7 bases that match TRBD1. The germline gives CDR1 SGHRS, CDR2 YFSETQ. There are 13 residues in the CDR3. The J segment lost 1 base and the V segment lost 4 bases, leaving 1 base of the junction unmatched. The CDR3 region is CASSRDSQETQYF. The CDR3 bases are TGCGCCAGCAGCAGGGACAGCCAAGAGACCCAGTACTTC. The full variable domain, in which reference TRBV5-1 and TRBJ2-5 provide the parts outside the CDR3, is KAGVTQTPRYLIKTRGQQVTLSCSPISGHRSVSWYQQTPGQGLQFLFEYFSETQRNKGNFPGRFSGRQFSNSRSEMNVSTLELGDSALYLCASSRDSQETQYFGPGTRLLVL.

The chain links TRBV7-2 to TRBJ2-1, with D maybe TRBD2 (5 bases). This CDR3 region has 15 residues. Trimming pared 6 bases from V and 5 bases from J, leaving 17 bases between. The germline V gene has CDR1 SGHTA and CDR2 FQGNSA. CDR3 sequence reads: CASSVSDQRNNEQFF. The DNA for the CDR3 is TGTGCCAGCAGTGTAAGCGACCAGCGGAACAATGAGCAGTTCTTC.